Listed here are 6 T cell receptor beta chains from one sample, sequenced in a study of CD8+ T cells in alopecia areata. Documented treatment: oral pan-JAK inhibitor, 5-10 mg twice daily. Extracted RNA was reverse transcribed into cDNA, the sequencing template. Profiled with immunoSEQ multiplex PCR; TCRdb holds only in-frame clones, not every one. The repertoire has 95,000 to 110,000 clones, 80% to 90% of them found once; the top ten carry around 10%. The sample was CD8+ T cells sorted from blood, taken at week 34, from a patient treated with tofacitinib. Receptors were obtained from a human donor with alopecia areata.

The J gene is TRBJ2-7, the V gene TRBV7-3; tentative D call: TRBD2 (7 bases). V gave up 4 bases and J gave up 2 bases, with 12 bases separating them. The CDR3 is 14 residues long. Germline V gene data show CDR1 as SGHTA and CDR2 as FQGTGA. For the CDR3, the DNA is TGTGCCAGCAGCTCGATGGGGGGGCCCTACGAGCAGTACTTC. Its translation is CASSSMGGPYEQYF.

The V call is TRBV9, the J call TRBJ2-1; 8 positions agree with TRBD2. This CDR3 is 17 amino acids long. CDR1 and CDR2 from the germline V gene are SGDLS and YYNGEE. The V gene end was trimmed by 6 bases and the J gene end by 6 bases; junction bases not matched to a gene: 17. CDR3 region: CASTPTFGGALGNEQFF. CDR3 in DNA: TGTGCCAGCACGCCTACATTCGGGGGGGCGCTGGGCAATGAGCAGTTCTTC.

The CDR3, as DNA: TGTGCCAGCAGCGCCCTTGATGGGACAGGACCCTACGAGCAGTACTTC. Its translation is CASSALDGTGPYEQYF. The gene calls are TRBV7-9 and TRBJ2-7, with 8 bases that match TRBD1. The CDR3 runs to 16 residues. Germline loops: CDR1 SEHNR, CDR2 FQNEAQ (reference sequence). V was pared by 5 bases and J by 2 bases, with 11 bases of the junction left unmatched.

CDR3 DNA sequence: TGTGCCAGCAGTTACGCCGGGACAGAAGAGACTGAAGCTTTCTTT. It is translated as CASSYAGTEETEAFF. The chain has TRBV6-7 and TRBJ1-1; 7 positions agree with TRBD1. TRBV6-7 is noted as an ORF with a role that remains uncertain. Trimming took 2 bases from V and 5 from J; bases not matched to a gene: 8. This CDR3 is built from 15 residues.

Here the CDR3 reads CRVHRSNSNTGELFF. The CDR3 DNA sequence: TGCAGGGTGCATCGCTCGAACTCAAACACCGGGGAGCTGTTTTTT. The chain employs TRBV29-1 and TRBJ2-2, with D hard to call. This CDR3 is built from 15 residues. Germline V gene data show CDR1 as SQVTM and CDR2 as ANQGSEA.

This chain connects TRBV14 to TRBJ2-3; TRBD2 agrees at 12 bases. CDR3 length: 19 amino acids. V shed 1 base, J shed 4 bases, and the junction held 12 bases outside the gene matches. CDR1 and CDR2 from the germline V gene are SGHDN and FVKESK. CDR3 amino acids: CASSQATATSGSNADTQYF. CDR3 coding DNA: TGTGCCAGCAGCCAAGCGACCGCGACTAGCGGGAGTAACGCAGATACGCAGTATTTT.